One and the same sample provided the 5 T cell receptor beta chains below, sequenced in a study of blood T cell repertoires in COVID-19. Only in-frame clones appear in the TCRdb table, and some are missing; sequencing was by immunoSEQ multiplex PCR. The sample contains around 290,000 clones, more than 75% of which appear only once. The sample consisted of peripheral blood. The receptors derive from a woman aged 50 to 60 who had recovered from COVID-19.

This chain connects TRBV5-5 to TRBJ2-5, with 7 bases that match TRBD1. This CDR3 contains 15 residues. The junction had 10 bases not matched to a gene; V was cut back by 6 bases and J by 2 bases. Germline CDR1 is SGHKS and CDR2 is YYEKEE (reference sequence). In DNA form, the CDR3 reads TGTGCCAGCACCGGAAAGGGACAGATTCAAGAGACCCAGTACTTC. Translation gives CASTGKGQIQETQYF. Combining the CDR3 with reference TRBV5-5 and TRBJ2-5 gives the whole variable domain DAGVTQSPTHLIKTRGQQVTLRCSPISGHKSVSWYQQVLGQGPQFIFQYYEKEERGRGNFPDRFSARQFPNYSSELNVNALLLGDSALYLCASTGKGQIQETQYFGPGTRLLVL.

This clone was seen more than once but under ten times. Other DNA sequences in this specimen translate into the identical CDR3. The chain carries TRBV7-3 and TRBJ2-5; tentatively, D is TRBD1 (6 bases). The CDR3 is made up of 15 amino acids. Germline CDR1 is SGHTA and CDR2 is FQGTGA. V was trimmed by 2 bases and J by 2 bases, leaving 12 bases between them. CDR3 in DNA: TGTGCCAGCAGCTTAGGGCAGGGGCCGCAAGAGACCCAGTACTTC. This translates into CASSLGQGPQETQYF. Complete variable domain (other parts from reference TRBV7-3 and TRBJ2-5): GAGVSQTPSNKVTEKGKYVELRCDPISGHTALYWYRQSLGQGPEFLIYFQGTGAADDSGLPNDRFFAVRPEGSVSTLKIQRTERGDSAVYLCASSLGQGPQETQYFGPGTRLLVL.

The chain combines TRBV20-1 with TRBJ1-5; 10 bases fit TRBD1. The CDR3 extends over 17 amino acids. Germline V lookup: CDR1 DFQATT, CDR2 SNEGSKA (reference sequence). V was clipped by 3 bases and J by 1 base; unmatched bases: 9. CDR3 amino acids: CSASTGQGVGSNQPQHF. CDR3 nucleotides: TGCAGTGCTAGTACCGGACAGGGGGTGGGGAGCAATCAGCCCCAGCATTTT.

The rearrangement links TRBV25-1 to TRBJ1-4; 12 bases fit TRBD1. This CDR3 is 16 amino acids long. J gave up 4 bases and V 4 bases, and 4 bases lay outside the gene matches. Germline CDR1 and CDR2: MGHDK and SYGVNS. CDR3 DNA: TGTGCCAGCAGTGGGGACAGGGGGCTACGTAATGAAAAACTGTTTTTT. This translates into CASSGDRGLRNEKLFF. The entire variable domain, with the rest obtained from reference TRBV25-1 and TRBJ1-4, is as follows: EADIYQTPRYLVIGTGKKITLECSQTMGHDKMYWYQQDPGMELHLIHYSYGVNSTEKGDLSSESTVSRIRTEHFPLTLESARPSHTSQYLCASSGDRGLRNEKLFFGSGTQLSVL.

The chain links TRBV9 to TRBJ2-3, with 8 bases matching TRBD2. Germline V gene data show CDR1 as SGDLS and CDR2 as YYNGEE. The CDR3 length is 19 residues. V lost 3 bases to trimming and J lost 5 bases; unmatched junction nucleotides: 20. As DNA, the CDR3 is TGTGCCAGCAGCGCCAACACCCTTACTAGCGGATCGAGGAGAGATACGCAGTATTTT. It encodes CASSANTLTSGSRRDTQYF.